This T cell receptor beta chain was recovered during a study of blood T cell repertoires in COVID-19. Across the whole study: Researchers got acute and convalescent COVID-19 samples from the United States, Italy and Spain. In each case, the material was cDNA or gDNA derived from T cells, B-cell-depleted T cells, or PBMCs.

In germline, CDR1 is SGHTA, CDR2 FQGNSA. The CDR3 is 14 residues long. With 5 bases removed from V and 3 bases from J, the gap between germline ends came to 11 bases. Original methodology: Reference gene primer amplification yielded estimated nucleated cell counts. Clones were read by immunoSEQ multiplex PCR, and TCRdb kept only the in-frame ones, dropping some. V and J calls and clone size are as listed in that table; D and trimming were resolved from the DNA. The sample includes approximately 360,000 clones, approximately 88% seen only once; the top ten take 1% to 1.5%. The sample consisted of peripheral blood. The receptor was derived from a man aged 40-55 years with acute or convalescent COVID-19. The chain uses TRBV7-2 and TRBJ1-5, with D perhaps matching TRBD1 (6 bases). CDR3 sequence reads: CASSVDRNNQPQHF. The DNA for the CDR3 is TGTGCCAGCAGCGTTGACAGGAACAATCAGCCCCAGCATTTT.